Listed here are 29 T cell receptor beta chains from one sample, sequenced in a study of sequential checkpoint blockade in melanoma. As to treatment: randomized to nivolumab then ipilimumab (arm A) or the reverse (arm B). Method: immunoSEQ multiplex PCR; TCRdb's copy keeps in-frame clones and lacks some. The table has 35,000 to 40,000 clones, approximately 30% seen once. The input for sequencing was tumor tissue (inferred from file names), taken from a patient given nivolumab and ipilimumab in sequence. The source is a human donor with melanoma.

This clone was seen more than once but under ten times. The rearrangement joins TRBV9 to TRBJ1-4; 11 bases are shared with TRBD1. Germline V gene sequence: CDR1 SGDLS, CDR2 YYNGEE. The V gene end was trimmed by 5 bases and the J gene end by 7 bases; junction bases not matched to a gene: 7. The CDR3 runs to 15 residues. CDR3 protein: CASSEGQGAFEKLFF. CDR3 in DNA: TGTGCCAGCAGTGAAGGACAGGGGGCTTTTGAAAAACTGTTTTTT.

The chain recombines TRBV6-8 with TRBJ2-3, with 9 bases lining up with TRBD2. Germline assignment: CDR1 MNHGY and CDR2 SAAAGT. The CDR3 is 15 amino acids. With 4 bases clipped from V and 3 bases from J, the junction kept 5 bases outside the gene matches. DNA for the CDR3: TGTGCCAGCAGTTCGGTTAGCGGGGGAACAGATACGCAGTATTTT. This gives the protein CASSSVSGGTDTQYF.

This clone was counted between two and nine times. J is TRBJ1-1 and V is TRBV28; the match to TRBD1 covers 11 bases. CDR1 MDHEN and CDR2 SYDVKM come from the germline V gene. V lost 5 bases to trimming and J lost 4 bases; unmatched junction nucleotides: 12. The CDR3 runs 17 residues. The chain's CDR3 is CASSLGQGASRGTEAFF. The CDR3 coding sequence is TGTGCCAGCAGTCTAGGACAGGGGGCATCTAGAGGCACTGAAGCTTTCTTT. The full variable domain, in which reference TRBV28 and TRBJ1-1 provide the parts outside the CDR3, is DVKVTQSSRYLVKRTGEKVFLECVQDMDHENMFWYRQDPGLGLRLIYFSYDVKMKEKGDIPEGYSVSREKKERFSLILESASTNQTSMYLCASSLGQGASRGTEAFFGQGTRLTVV.

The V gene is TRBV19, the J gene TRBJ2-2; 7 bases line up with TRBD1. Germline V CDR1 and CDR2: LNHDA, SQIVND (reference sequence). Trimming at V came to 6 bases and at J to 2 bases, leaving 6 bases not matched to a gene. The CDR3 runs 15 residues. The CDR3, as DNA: TGTGCCAGTAGATGGGACAGTCTAAACACCGGGGAGCTGTTTTTT. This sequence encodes CASRWDSLNTGELFF. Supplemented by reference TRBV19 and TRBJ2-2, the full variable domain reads DGGITQSPKYLFRKEGQNVTLSCEQNLNHDAMYWYRQDPGQGLRLIYYSQIVNDFQKGDIAEGYSVSREKKESFPLTVTSAQKNPTAFYLCASRWDSLNTGELFFGEGSRLTVL.

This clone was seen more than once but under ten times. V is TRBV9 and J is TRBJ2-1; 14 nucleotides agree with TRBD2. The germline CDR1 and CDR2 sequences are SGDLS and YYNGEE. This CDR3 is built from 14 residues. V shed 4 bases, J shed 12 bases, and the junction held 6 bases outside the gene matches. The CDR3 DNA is TGTGCCAGCAGCCCAACGACTAGCGGGAGGGTGCAGTTCTTC. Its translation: CASSPTTSGRVQFF. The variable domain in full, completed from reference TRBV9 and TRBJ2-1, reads DSGVTQTPKHLITATGQRVTLRCSPRSGDLSVYWYQQSLDQGLQFLIQYYNGEERAKGNILERFSAQQFPDLHSELNLSSLELGDSALYFCASSPTTSGRVQFFGPGTRLTVL.

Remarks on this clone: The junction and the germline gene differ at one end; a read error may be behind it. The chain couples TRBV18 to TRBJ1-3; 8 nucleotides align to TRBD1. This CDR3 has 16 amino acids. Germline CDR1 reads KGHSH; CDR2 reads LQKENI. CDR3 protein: CVSSTSGGGSGNTIYF. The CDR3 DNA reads TGTGTCAGCTCAACTTCAGGGGGCGGCTCTGGAAACACCATATATTTT.

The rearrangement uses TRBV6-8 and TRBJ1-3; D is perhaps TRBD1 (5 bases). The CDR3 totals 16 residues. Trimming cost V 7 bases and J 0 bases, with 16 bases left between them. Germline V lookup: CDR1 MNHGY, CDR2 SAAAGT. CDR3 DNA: TGTGCCAGCACCTCAGTTCGAGGGGCCTCTGGAAACACCATATATTTT. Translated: CASTSVRGASGNTIYF.

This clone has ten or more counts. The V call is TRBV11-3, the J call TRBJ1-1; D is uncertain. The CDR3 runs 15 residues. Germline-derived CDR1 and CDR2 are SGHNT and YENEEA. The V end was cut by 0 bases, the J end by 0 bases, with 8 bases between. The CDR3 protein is CASSLDAGMNTEAFF. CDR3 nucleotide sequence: TGTGCCAGCAGCTTAGATGCAGGAATGAACACTGAAGCTTTCTTT. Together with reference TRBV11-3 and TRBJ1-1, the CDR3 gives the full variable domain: EAGVVQSPRYKIIEKKQPVAFWCNPISGHNTLYWYLQNLGQGPELLIRYENEEAVDDSQLPKDRFSAERLKGVDSTLKIQPAELGDSAVYLCASSLDAGMNTEAFFGQGTRLTVV.

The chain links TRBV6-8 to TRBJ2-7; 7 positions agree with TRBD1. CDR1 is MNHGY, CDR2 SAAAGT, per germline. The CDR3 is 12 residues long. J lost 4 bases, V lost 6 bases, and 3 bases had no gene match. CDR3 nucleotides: TGTGCCAGCAGACAGGGGCGGTACGAGCAGTACTTC. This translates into CASRQGRYEQYF.

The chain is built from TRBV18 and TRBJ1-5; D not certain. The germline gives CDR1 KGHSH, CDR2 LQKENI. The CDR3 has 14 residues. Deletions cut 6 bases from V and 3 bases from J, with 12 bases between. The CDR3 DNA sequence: TGTGCCAGCTCCCCGGACGGAACCAATCAGCCCCAGCATTTT. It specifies CASSPDGTNQPQHF.

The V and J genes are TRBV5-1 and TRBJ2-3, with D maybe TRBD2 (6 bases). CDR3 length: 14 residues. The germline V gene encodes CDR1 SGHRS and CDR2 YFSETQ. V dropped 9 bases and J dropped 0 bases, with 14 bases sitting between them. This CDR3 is CATQSGYSTDTQYF. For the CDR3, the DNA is TGCGCCACTCAAAGCGGGTACAGCACAGATACGCAGTATTTT.

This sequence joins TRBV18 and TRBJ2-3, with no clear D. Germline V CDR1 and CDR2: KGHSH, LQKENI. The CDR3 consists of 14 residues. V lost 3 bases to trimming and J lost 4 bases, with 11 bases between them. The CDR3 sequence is CASSPSVLADTQYF. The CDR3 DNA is TGTGCCAGCTCACCCTCCGTCCTGGCAGATACGCAGTATTTT.

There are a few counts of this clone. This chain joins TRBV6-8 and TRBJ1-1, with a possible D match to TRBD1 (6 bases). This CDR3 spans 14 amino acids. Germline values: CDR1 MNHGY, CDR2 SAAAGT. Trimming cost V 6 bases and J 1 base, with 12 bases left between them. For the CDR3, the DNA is TGTGCCAGCAGGCCCGGGACACAGAACACTGAAGCTTTCTTT. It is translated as CASRPGTQNTEAFF.

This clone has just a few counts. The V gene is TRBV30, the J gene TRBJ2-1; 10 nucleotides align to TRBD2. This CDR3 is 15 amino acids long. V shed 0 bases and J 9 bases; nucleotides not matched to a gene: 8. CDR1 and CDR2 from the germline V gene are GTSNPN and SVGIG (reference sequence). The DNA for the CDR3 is TGTGCCTGGAGTGTACTCAGCGGGAGGGCCCCTGAGCAGTTCTTC. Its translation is CAWSVLSGRAPEQFF.

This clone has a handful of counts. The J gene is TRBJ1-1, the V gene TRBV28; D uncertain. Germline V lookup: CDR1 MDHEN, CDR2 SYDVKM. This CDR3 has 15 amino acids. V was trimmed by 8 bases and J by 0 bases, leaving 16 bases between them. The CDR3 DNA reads TGTGCCAGCCGGAGCAGGACCACCATGAACACTGAAGCTTTCTTT. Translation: CASRSRTTMNTEAFF.

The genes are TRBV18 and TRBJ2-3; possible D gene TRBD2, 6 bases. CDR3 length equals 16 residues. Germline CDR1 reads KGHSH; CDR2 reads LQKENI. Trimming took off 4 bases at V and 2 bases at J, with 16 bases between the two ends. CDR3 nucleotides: TGTGCCAGCTCACGGACTCCGGGAGCGCACACAGATACGCAGTATTTT. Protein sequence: CASSRTPGAHTDTQYF.

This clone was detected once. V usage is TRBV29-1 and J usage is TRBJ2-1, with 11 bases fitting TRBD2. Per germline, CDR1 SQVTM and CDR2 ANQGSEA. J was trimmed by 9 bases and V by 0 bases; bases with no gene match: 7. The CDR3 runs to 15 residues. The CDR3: CSVEDSSGRDSEQFF. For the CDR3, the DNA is TGCAGCGTTGAAGACAGTAGCGGGAGGGATTCTGAGCAGTTCTTC.

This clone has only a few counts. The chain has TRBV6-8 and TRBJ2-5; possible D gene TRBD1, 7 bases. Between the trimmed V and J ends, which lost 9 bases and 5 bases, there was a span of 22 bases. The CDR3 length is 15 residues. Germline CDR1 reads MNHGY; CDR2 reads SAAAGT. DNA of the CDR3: TGTGCCAGTTCCCGGGACAGAGGAGGGAGGGAGACCCAGTACTTC. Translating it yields CASSRDRGGRETQYF.

DNA of the CDR3: TGCGCCAGCAGCTTGGGACAGATCTACTCCTACGAGCAGTACTTC. Encoded protein: CASSLGQIYSYEQYF. The genes are TRBV5-1 and TRBJ2-7, with D perhaps TRBD1 (5 bases). This CDR3 region has 15 residues. V shed 0 bases and J shed 0 bases, with 10 bases lying between them. Germline V gene data show CDR1 as SGHRS and CDR2 as YFSETQ.

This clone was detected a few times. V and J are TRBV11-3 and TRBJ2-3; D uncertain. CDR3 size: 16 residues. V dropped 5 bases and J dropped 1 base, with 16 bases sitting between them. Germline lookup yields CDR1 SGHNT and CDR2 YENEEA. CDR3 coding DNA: TGTGCCAGCAGCCTAGTAAGATTCACCGGCACAGATACGCAGTATTTT. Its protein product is CASSLVRFTGTDTQYF.

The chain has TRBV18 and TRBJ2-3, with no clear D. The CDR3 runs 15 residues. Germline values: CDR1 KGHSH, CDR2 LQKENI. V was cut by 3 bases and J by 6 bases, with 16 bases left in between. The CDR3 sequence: CASSPGLNLMDTQYF. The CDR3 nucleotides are TGTGCCAGCTCACCGGGTCTTAATTTAATGGATACGCAGTATTTT. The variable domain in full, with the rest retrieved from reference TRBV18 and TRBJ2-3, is NAGVMQNPRHLVRRRGQEARLRCSPMKGHSHVYWYRQLPEEGLKFMVYLQKENIIDESGMPKERFSAEFPKEGPSILRIQQVVRGDSAAYFCASSPGLNLMDTQYFGPGTRLTVL.

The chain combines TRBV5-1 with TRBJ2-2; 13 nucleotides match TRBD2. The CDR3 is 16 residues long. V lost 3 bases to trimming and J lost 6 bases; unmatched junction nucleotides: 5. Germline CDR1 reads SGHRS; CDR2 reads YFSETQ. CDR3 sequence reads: CASSSGGLAGAGELFF. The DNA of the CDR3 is TGCGCCAGCAGCTCGGGAGGACTAGCGGGGGCCGGGGAGCTGTTTTTT.

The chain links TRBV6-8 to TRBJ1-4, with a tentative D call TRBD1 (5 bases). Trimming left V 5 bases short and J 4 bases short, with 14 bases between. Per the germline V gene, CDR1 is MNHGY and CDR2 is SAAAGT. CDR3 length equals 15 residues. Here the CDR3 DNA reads TGTGCCAGCAGTCCCGACAGAAAGATTAATGAAAAACTGTTTTTT. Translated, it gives CASSPDRKINEKLFF.

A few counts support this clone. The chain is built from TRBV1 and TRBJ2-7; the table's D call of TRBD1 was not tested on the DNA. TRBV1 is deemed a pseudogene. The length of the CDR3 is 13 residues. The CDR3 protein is CASSQGQGRGQYF. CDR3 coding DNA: TGCGCCAGCAGCCAGGGACAGGGAAGGGGGCAGTACTTC.

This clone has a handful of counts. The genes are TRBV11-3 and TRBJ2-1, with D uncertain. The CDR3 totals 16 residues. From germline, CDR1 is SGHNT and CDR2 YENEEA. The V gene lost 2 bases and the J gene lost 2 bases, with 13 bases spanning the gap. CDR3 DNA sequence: TGTGCCAGCAGCTTAAAATCCGGCCCCCCCTACAATGAGCAGTTCTTC. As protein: CASSLKSGPPYNEQFF.

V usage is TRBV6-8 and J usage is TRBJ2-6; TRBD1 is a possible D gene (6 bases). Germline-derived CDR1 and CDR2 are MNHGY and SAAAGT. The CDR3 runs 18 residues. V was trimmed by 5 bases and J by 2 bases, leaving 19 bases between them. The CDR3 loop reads CASSPSFIQGAGANVLTF. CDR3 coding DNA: TGTGCCAGCAGTCCTTCCTTCATACAGGGCGCTGGGGCCAACGTCCTGACTTTC.

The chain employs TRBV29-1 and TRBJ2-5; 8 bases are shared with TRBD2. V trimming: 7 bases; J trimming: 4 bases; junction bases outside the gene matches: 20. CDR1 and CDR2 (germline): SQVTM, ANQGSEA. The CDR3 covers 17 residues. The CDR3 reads CSAVPTSSGSGGETQYF. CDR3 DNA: TGCAGCGCCGTCCCAACCTCTAGCGGGTCAGGTGGAGAGACCCAGTACTTC.

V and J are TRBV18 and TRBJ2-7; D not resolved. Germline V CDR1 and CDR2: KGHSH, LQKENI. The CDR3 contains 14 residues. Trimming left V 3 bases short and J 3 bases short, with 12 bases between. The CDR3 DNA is TGTGCCAGCTCACCGAGCCGAGACAACTACGAGCAGTACTTC. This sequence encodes CASSPSRDNYEQYF.

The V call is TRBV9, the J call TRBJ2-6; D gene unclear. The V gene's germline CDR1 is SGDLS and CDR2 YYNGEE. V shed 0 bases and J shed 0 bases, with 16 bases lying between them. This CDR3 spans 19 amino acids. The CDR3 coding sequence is TGTGCCAGCAGCGTAGATCACGGCAGCAGAATCTCTGGGGCCAACGTCCTGACTTTC. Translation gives CASSVDHGSRISGANVLTF.